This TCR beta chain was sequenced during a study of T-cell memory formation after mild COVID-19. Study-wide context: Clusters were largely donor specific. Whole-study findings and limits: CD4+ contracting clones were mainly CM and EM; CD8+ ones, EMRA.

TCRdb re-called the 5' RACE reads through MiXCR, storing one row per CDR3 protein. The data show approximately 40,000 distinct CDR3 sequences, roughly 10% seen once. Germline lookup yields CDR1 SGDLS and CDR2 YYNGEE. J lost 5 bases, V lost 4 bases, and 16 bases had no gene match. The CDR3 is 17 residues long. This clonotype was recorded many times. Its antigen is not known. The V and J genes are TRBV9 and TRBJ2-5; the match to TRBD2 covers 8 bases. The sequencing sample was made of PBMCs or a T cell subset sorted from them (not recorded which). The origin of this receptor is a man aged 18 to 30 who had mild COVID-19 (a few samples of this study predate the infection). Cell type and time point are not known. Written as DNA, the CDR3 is TGTGCCAGCAGCCCCCGCTCCTCCAGCGGGGGCGCCGAGACCCAGTACTTC. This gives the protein CASSPRSSSGGAETQYF.